This T cell receptor beta chain was retrieved from a study of T-cell reconstitution after alpha-beta-depleted transplantation in children (TCRdb year 2016). General notes on the study: T-cell immune reconstitution after TCRalphabeta/CD19-depleted allogeneic hematopoietic cell transplantation in children was quantitatively tracked in the study by means of TCR repertoire profiling. General findings and caveats noted by the study authors: About two months after transplant, the apparently early recovery of alphabetaT-cell counts reportedly depended on just several hundred clones that had expanded rapidly and came from non-depleted graft cells. In some patients, the high TCRbeta diversity seen at day 60 was put down to recipient T cells and intrathymic progenitors that had survived conditioning. The frequencies of hyperexpanded clones fell over the following months, and after one year, T-cell counts and TCRbeta diversity were mostly attributed to newly produced T cells.

The sample's treatment or condition label is to be understood as: allogeneic hematopoietic cell transplantation with graft depleted of TCRalphabeta T cells and CD19 B cells. Transplant recipients were children who received TCRalphabeta/CD19-depleted allogeneic hematopoietic cell grafts. For this chain, trimming is 1 base at the V end and 2 bases at the J end, and the number of junction bases without a gene match is 6. From the germline V gene, CDR1 is SGHTA and CDR2 is FQGNSA. The CDR3, cysteine through phenylalanine, is 16 amino acids long. The only DNA kept is the CDR3, 48 bases in frame from the first base. Libraries were built with PCR. The instrument was an Illumina HiSeq 2500. Molecular barcoding was employed in the preparation of TCR libraries, with unique molecular identifiers being used to normalize TCRbeta repertoire quantification. TCRdb itself trimmed the public reads at Q25 with fastp, ran MiXCR and retained productive beta chains. Rows with one shared CDR3 protein collapse into an entry with the most common genes and DNA. For this sample the table gives more than 100,000 distinct CDR3 sequences, of which roughly 24% were detected only once. The ten biggest clones cover approximately 10% of the sample.

This clonotype was seen more than once but under ten times. This clone's antigen is unknown. No base-level quality is on record; no much larger clone is a single base apart. This sequence originates from a male patient under 10 years old who had a stem cell transplant for chronic granulomatous disease, so the T cells may come from the graft donor. The rearrangement combines TRBV7-2 with TRBJ2-3; the junction holds 7 bases that match TRBD2. The source was PBMCs, mostly from graft donor cells, collected 180 days after TCRalphabeta/CD19-depleted stem cell transplant. Read as DNA, the sequence is TGTGCCAGCAGCTTAGTTCGGACTAGTATCACAGATACGCAGTATTTT. It specifies CASSLVRTSITDTQYF.